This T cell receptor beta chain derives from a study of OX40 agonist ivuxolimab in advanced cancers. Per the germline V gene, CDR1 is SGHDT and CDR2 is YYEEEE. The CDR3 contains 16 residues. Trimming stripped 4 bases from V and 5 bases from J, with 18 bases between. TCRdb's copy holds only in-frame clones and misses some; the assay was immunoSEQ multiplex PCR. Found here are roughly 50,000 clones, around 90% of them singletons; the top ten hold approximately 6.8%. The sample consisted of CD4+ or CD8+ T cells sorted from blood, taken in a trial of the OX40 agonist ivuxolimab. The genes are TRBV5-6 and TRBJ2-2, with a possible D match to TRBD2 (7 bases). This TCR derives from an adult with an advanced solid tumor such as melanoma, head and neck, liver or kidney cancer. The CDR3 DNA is TGTGCCAGCAGCGCGGACGGGGGGCGCTGGACCGGGGAGCTGTTTTTT. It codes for CASSADGGRWTGELFF.